This TCR beta chain was recovered during a study of T cells in narcolepsy. Points on this clone: The antigen is undetermined. Its ends do not fully match the called genes, so a read error is possible.

The CDR3 sequence is 14 residues long. Germline CDR1 reads MNHEY; CDR2 reads SMNVEV (reference sequence). Measured with immunoSEQ multiplex PCR; TCRdb has only the in-frame clones, and not every one. The sample contains over 25,000 clones, roughly 80% of which appear only once. Whole-study results and caveats: Same-patient CSF and blood CD4+ T cell clonotypes included HCRT-specific and TRIB2-specific autoreactive ones. Healthy controls reportedly lacked the autoreactive clonotypes serially found in patients' blood.

The chain uses TRBV27 and TRBJ1-4; no firm D call. The TCR was taken from a human donor in good health. The sequenced material came from memory (CD45RA-) CD4+ T cells from blood. Written as DNA, the CDR3 is TGTGCCAGCAGCCCCCTACCAACAAATGAAAAACTGTTTTTT. This gives the protein CASSPLPTNEKLFF.